A selection of T cell receptor beta chains follows, all from one sample in a study of blood T cells in healthy people across ages. TCRdb processed the 5' RACE reads anew with MiXCR; each CDR3 protein has one entry. Among more than 1,400,000 distinct CDR3 sequences listed, 42% were seen once. The sample comprised blood. The origin of the receptors is a woman between 18 and 29 years old in good health. The CDR3 runs from the conserved cysteine through the conserved F or W. A D gene is named only where the DNA matches it firmly. A clone size is listed for some rows: how often the clone was seen (once, few, many), or a class if it is expanded.

17	TRBV7-2	-	-	TRBJ2-7	TGTGCCAGCAGATTAAGCCCCCAGGGGCTTCGCGCCTACGAGCAGTACTTC	CASRLSPQGLRAYEQYF
16	TRBV9	-	-	TRBJ1-2	TGTGCCAGCAGCGTAAGCAGAGACGGCTACCCTTATGGCTACACCTTC	CASSVSRDGYPYGYTF
14	TRBV2	TRBD1	-	TRBJ1-1	TGTGCCAGCAGTGGAGACAGGGCGAACACTGAAGCTTTCTTT	CASSGDRANTEAFF
13	TRBV5-1	-	-	TRBJ1-1	TGCGCCAGCAGCATCGACAGACTCACTGAAGCTTTCTTT	CASSIDRLTEAFF
13	TRBV29-1	-	-	TRBJ2-6	TGCAGCGTTGATTATGGCGGGGCCAACGTCCTGACTTTC	CSVDYGGANVLTF
13	TRBV29-1	TRBD1	-	TRBJ2-2	TGCAGCATTGCAGGGGGCAACACCGGGGAGCTGTTTTTT	CSIAGGNTGELFF
13	TRBV15	-	-	TRBJ1-1	TGTGCCACCAGCAGAGGCGAGAACACTGAAGCTTTCTTT	CATSRGENTEAFF
15	TRBV6-5	TRBD2	-	TRBJ2-7	TGTGCCAGCAGTTACGGGGCTAGCGGGAGGACCGAGCAGTACTTC	CASSYGASGRTEQYF
15	TRBV6-1	-	-	TRBJ1-5	TGTGCCAGCAGTAAAGGAGAGGGCTTGAGGGAGCCCCAGCATTTT	CASSKGEGLREPQHF
13	TRBV21-1	-	-	TRBJ2-7	TGTGCCAGCAGTGGGGAGGGTTCGGACGAGCAGTACTTC	CASSGEGSDEQYF
16	TRBV3-1	TRBD2	few	TRBJ2-5	TGTGCCAGCAGCCAAGAACTAGCGGGGGGAATGGGGACCCAGTACTTC	CASSQELAGGMGTQYF
13	TRBV20-1	-	-	TRBJ1-1	TGCAGTGCTGCCGGGTTGAGGAACACTGAAGCTTTCTTT	CSAAGLRNTEAFF
12	TRBV5-1	-	-	TRBJ1-2	TGCGCCGGCGGCTTGGATGAGGGGGGCTACACCTTC	CAGGLDEGGYTF
13	TRBV24-1	-	-	TRBJ2-1	TGTGCCACCAGTGATTTGACAGACAATGAGCAGTTCTTC	CATSDLTDNEQFF
12	TRBV29-1	TRBD2	many	TRBJ2-1	TGCAGCTCCCCCGCGGGGGGTAATGAGCAGTTCTTC	CSSPAGGNEQFF
14	TRBV5-1	-	few	TRBJ2-1	TGCGCCAGCAATCCTGCTGCGGCCTACAATGAGCAGTTCTTC	CASNPAAAYNEQFF
15	TRBV5-5	-	-	TRBJ2-7	TGTGCCAGCAGCTTGGCATTGGGGCCCTCCTACGAGCAGTACTTC	CASSLALGPSYEQYF
15	TRBV6-2/TRBV6-3	TRBD2	-	TRBJ2-5	TGTGCCAGCAGACGACTAGCGGGTTCCCAAGAGACCCAGTACTTC	CASRRLAGSQETQYF
12	TRBV3-1	-	-	TRBJ2-7	TGTGCCAGCAGCCAAGGCCCGGCCGAGCAGTACTTC	CASSQGPAEQYF
12	TRBV27	-	-	TRBJ2-5	TGTGCCAGCAAAAAGGGGGGGGAGACCCAGTACTTC	CASKKGGETQYF
12	TRBV29-1	-	-	TRBJ2-5	TGCAGCGTCACCCCCGCCTCGGAGACCCAGTACTTC	CSVTPASETQYF
21	TRBV12-3/TRBV12-4	TRBD2	few	TRBJ2-1	TGTGCCAGCAGTTACCTAGGCGACCGACTAGCGGGAAAGGGGAATTACAATGAGCAGTTCTTC	CASSYLGDRLAGKGNYNEQFF
15	TRBV7-2	TRBD1	few	TRBJ2-7	TGTGCCAGTAAAGTTGACAGGGGACCCCCCTACGAGCAGTACTTC	CASKVDRGPPYEQYF
15	TRBV20-1	TRBD1	-	TRBJ2-7	TGCAGTGCTAGAGACGACAGGGGACATCGCTACGAGCAGTACTTC	CSARDDRGHRYEQYF
15	TRBV7-2	-	few	TRBJ1-4	TGTGCCAGCAGCTTAGTGGGGGCAACTAATGAAAAACTGTTTTTT	CASSLVGATNEKLFF
14	TRBV29-1	-	few	TRBJ1-4	TGCAGCGTTGAGTCGGCCACAACTAATGAAAAACTGTTTTTT	CSVESATTNEKLFF
17	TRBV6-6	-	-	TRBJ1-1	TGTGCCAGCAGTCCCCCAAGATCGGGGGCGGTGAACACTGAAGCTTTCTTT	CASSPPRSGAVNTEAFF
17	TRBV7-9	-	few	TRBJ2-7	TGTGCCAGCAGCTCCACCGACGAGCATCCCACAAGCTACGAGCAGTACTTC	CASSSTDEHPTSYEQYF
15	TRBV5-1	-	few	TRBJ2-7	TGCGCCAGCACCCCTCCGACGGCGGCAACGATCGAGCAGTACTTC	CASTPPTAATIEQYF
14	TRBV27	-	few	TRBJ2-7	TGTGCCAGCAGGCACCAGGGCGACTCCTACGAGCAGTACTTC	CASRHQGDSYEQYF
11	TRBV12-3/TRBV12-4	-	-	TRBJ1-2	TGTGCCAGCAGAACGACGGCCGGCTACACCTTC	CASRTTAGYTF
14	TRBV7-3	-	-	TRBJ2-3	TGTGCCAGCAGCCGGGACTCCCCCACAGATACGCAGTATTTT	CASSRDSPTDTQYF
16	TRBV12-2	-	once	TRBJ2-5	TGTGCAAGTCGCATAGCAAACAACAAATTCCAAGAGACCCAGTACTTC	CASRIANNKFQETQYF
14	TRBV20-1	TRBD1	-	TRBJ2-7	TGCAGTGCTAGAATCGAGACAGGGGGCTTAAGGGAGTACTTC	CSARIETGGLREYF
14	TRBV29-1	TRBD1	-	TRBJ1-2	TGCAGCGCCGGGGGACAGGGGACTTCGGCTGGCTACACCTTC	CSAGGQGTSAGYTF
14	TRBV7-9	TRBD2	many	TRBJ2-7	TGTGCCAGCGGCCCCCGTGGGGGGGCCTACGAGCAGTACTTC	CASGPRGGAYEQYF
15	TRBV5-1	-	-	TRBJ1-2	TGCGCCAGCAGCCCGGGAGGACAGTTAAACTATGGCTACACCTTC	CASSPGGQLNYGYTF
13	TRBV6-1	-	few	TRBJ1-2	TGTGCCAGCAGTGAAGGACCGATCTATGGCTACACCTTC	CASSEGPIYGYTF
15	TRBV29-1	-	few	TRBJ2-7	TGCAGCGTTGAAGATCAGGCTAGCGAACGGTCCGAGCAGTACTTC	CSVEDQASERSEQYF
15	TRBV7-2	TRBD2	-	TRBJ2-7	TGTGCCAGCAGCCCGCCTAGCGGGAGTGGTCGGGAGCAGTACTTC	CASSPPSGSGREQYF
17	TRBV7-2	TRBD2	-	TRBJ2-7	TGTGCCAGCAGCTTCGTAACTAGCGGGAGGGCCGTGTATGAGCAGTACTTC	CASSFVTSGRAVYEQYF
20	TRBV6-1	TRBD1	-	TRBJ2-7	TGTGCCAGCAGCCAAGACCGGGACAGGGTCATCCCTGCGCTCACTAACGAGCAGTACTTC	CASSQDRDRVIPALTNEQYF
14	TRBV7-2	-	few	TRBJ1-2	TGTGCCAGCAGCCCTGGAGCGGGGGGCTATGGCTACACCTTC	CASSPGAGGYGYTF
16	TRBV7-9	-	-	TRBJ2-2	TGTGCCAGCAGCTTAGCTGGGGGATCCGGCACCGGGGAGCTGTTTTTT	CASSLAGGSGTGELFF
14	TRBV6-5	-	-	TRBJ2-7	TGTGTCAGCAGTGCCCAGGGGAAGGGGTACGAGCAGTACTTC	CVSSAQGKGYEQYF
14	TRBV6-1	TRBD1	few	TRBJ1-6	TGTGCCGGTTCCGACAGGGTCGGTAATTCACCCCTCCACTTT	CAGSDRVGNSPLHF
14	TRBV30	TRBD1	-	TRBJ1-1	TGTGCCTGGAGCCGACAGGGGGATGGGACTGAAGCTTTCTTT	CAWSRQGDGTEAFF
17	TRBV11-2	TRBD2	-	TRBJ2-2	TGTGCCAGCAGCTTTTCGGGGGGGCAGACTAGCACCGGGGAGCTGTTTTTT	CASSFSGGQTSTGELFF
16	TRBV24-1	-	-	TRBJ2-1	TGTGCCACCAGTGAAGCGACCGGGAAGACCCGCAATGAGCAGTTCTTC	CATSEATGKTRNEQFF
13	TRBV10-3	-	few	TRBJ1-5	TGTGCCGCCGGTCGATATAGCAATCAGCCCCAGCATTTT	CAAGRYSNQPQHF
15	TRBV5-1	TRBD2	-	TRBJ2-5	TGCGCCAGCAGCTCCGGACTAGCGGCGGGGGAGACCCAGTACTTC	CASSSGLAAGETQYF
15	TRBV6-5	-	many	TRBJ2-1	TGTGCCAGCAGTTACGGGCAGAGCTCCTACAATGAGCAGTTCTTC	CASSYGQSSYNEQFF
14	TRBV28	TRBD2	-	TRBJ2-7	TGTGCCAGCAGGTATAGCGGGGGGGCGCGGGAGCAGTACTTC	CASRYSGGAREQYF
13	TRBV30	-	-	TRBJ1-1	TGTGCCTGGAGTGTACCCGGGAACACTGAAGCTTTCTTT	CAWSVPGNTEAFF